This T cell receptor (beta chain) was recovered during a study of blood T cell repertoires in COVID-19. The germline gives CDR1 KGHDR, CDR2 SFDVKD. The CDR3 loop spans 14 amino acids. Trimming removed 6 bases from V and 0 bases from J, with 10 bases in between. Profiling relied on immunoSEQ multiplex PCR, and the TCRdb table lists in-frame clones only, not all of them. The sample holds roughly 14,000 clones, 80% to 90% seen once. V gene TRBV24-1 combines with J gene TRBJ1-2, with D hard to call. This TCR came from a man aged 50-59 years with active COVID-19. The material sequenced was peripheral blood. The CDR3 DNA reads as TGTGCCACCAGTTCAGAGACTTCTAACTATGGCTACACCTTC. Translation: CATSSETSNYGYTF.